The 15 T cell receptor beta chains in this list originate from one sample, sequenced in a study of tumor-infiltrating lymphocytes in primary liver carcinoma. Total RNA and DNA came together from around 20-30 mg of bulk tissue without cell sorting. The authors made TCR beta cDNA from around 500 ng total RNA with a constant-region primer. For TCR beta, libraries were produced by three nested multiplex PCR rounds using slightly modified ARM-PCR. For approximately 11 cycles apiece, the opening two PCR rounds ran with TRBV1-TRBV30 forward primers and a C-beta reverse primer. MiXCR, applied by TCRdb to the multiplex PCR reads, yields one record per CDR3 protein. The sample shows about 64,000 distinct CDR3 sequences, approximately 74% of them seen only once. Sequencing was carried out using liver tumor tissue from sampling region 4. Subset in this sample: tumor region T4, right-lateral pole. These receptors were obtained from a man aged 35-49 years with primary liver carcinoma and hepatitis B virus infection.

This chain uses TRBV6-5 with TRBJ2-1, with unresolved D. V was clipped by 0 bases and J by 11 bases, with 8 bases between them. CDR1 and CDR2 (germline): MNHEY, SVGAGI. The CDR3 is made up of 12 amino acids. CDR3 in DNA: TGTGCCAGCAGTTACTCGATAAGTAAGCAGTTCTTC. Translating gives CASSYSISKQFF.

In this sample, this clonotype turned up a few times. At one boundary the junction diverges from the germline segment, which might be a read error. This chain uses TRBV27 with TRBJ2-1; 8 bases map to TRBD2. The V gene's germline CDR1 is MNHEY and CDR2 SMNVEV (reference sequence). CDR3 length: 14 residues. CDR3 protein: CASSLISGMGEQFF. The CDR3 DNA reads TGTGCCAGTAGTTTGATTAGCGGGATGGGTGAGCAGTTCTTC.

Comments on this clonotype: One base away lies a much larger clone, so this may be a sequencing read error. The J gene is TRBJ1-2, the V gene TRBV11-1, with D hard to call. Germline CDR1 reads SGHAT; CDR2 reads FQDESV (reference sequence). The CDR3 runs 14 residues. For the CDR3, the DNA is TGTGCCAGCAGCTTCGAGGGATTTGGCTATGTCTACACCTTC. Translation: CASSFEGFGYVYTF.

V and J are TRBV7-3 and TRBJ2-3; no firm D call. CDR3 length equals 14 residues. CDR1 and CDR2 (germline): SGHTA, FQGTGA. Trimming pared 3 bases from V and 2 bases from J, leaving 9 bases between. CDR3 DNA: TGTGCCAGCAGCTTTGGCGGACCCACAGATACGCAGTATTTT. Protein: CASSFGGPTDTQYF.

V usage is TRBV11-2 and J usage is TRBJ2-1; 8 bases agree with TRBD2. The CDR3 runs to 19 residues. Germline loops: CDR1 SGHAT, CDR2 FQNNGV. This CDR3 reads CTGSLLKASGISGKNEQFF. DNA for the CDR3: TGTACCGGCAGCTTATTAAAGGCTTCCGGGATTAGCGGGAAGAATGAGCAGTTCTTC.

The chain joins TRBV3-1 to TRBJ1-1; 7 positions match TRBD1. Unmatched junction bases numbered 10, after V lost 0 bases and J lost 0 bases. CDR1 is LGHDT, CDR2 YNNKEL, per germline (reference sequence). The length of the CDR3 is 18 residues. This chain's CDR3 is CASSQDSQGRRVNTEAFF. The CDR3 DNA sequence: TGTGCCAGCAGCCAAGACTCACAGGGGCGGAGGGTGAACACTGAAGCTTTCTTT.

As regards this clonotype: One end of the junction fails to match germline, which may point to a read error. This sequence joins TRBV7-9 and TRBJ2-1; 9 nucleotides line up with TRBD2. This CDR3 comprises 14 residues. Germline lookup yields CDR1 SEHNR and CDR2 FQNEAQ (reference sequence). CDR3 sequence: CASSSSGTCNGQFF. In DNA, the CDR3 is TGTGCCAGCAGTTCTAGCGGGACGTGTAATGGGCAGTTCTTC.

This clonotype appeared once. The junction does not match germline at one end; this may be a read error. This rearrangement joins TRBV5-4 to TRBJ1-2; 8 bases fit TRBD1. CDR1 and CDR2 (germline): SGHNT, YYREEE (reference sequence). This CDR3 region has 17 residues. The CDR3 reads CASSLATWTGNNCGYTF. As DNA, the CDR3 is TGTGCCAGTAGCTTGGCCACCTGGACAGGGAACAATTGCGGCTACACCTTC.

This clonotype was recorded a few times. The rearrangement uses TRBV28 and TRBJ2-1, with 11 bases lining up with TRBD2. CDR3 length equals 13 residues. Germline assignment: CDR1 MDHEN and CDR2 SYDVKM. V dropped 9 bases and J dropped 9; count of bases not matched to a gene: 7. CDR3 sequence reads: CARSLGTSGEQFF. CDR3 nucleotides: TGTGCCAGAAGCCTCGGGACTAGCGGTGAGCAGTTCTTC.

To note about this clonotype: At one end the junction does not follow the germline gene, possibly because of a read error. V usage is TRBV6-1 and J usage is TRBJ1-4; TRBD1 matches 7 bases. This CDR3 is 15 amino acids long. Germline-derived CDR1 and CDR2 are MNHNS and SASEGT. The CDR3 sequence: CASSVQGVANEKLFF. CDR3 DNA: TGTGCTAGCAGTGTTCAGGGGGTGGCTAATGAAAAACTGTTTTTT.

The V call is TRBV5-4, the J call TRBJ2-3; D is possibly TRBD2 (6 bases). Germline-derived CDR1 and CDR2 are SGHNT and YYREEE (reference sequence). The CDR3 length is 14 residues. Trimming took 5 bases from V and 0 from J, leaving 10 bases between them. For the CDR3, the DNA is TGTGCCAGCAGGGCGGACTATAGCACAGATACGCAGTATTTT. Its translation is CASRADYSTDTQYF.

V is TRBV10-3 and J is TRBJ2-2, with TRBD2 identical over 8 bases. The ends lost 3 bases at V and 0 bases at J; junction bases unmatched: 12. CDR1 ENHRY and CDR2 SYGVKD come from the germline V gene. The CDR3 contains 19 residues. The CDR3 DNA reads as TGTGCCATCAGTGACCCGGAGGGAGCGGGAGCCACGAACACCGGGGAGCTGTTTTTT. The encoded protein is CAISDPEGAGATNTGELFF.

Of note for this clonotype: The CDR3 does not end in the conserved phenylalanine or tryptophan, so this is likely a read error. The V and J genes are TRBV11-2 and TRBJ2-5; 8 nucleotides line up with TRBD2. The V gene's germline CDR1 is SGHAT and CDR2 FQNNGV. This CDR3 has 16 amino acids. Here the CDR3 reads CVSNQTPGGGKETQYL. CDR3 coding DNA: TGTGTCAGCAACCAGACTCCTGGCGGGGGGAAAGAGACCCAGTACCTC.

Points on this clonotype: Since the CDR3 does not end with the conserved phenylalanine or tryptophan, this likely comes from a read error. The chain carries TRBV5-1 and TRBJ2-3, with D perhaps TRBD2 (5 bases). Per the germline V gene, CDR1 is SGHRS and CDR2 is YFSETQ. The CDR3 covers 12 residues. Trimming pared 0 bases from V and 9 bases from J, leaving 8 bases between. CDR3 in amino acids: CASSLEAGTQYC. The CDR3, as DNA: TGCGCCAGCAGCTTGGAGGCGGGCACGCAGTATTGT.

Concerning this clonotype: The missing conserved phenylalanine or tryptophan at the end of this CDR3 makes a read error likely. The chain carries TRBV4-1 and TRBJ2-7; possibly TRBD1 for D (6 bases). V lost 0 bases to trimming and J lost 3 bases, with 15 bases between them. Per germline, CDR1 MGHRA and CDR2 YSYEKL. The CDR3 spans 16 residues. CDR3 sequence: CASSQEPPVQGYEQYS. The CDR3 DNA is TGCGCCAGCAGCCAAGAACCACCGGTACAGGGCTACGAGCAGTACTCC.